Here is one T cell receptor beta chain with its context. Its antigen is not known. The record originates from a study of CD8 T cells in ankylosing spondylitis. Study-wide results and caveats: Disease-linked clones proved CD8+ and comparatively uncommon in peripheral blood. Matched ankylosing spondylitis synovial fluid reportedly contained a significantly enriched population of disease-linked clones. Typical of ankylosing spondylitis blood, it appeared, was a TCR beta motif of eight highly homologous variants.

One entry per CDR3 protein results from TCRdb running MiXCR on the 5' RACE reads. The sample holds about 800,000 distinct CDR3 sequences, about an eighth seen once. CDR1 and CDR2 from the germline V gene are DFQATT and SNEGSKA (reference sequence). The germline V and J ends were trimmed by 6 bases and 2 bases, with 11 bases remaining between them. CDR3 length: 14 amino acids. V usage is TRBV20-1 and J usage is TRBJ2-6; the D is unclear. The specimen was blood, either unsorted or a sorted T cell fraction (not recorded which). This receptor was identified in a male donor with ankylosing spondylitis. This chain's CDR3 is CSASLTTGANVLTF. The CDR3 nucleotides read TGCAGTGCCTCACTGACGACTGGGGCCAACGTCCTGACTTTC.